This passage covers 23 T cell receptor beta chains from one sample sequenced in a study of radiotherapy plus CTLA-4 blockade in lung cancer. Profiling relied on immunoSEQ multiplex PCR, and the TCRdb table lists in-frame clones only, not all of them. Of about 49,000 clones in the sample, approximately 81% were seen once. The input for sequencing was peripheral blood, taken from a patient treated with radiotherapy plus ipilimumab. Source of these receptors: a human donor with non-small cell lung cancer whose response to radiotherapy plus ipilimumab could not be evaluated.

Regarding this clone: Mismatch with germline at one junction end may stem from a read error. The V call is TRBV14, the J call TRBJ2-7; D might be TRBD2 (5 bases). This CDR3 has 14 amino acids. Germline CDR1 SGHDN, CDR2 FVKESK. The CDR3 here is CASSPSTTSWRTNF. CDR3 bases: TGTGCCAGCAGCCCAAGCACCACCAGCTGGAGGACGAACTTC.

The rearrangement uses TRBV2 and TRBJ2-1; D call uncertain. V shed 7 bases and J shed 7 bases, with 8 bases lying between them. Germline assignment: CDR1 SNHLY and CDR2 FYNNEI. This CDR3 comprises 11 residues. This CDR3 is CASTVTNEQFF. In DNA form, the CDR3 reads TGTGCCAGCACGGTCACGAATGAGCAGTTCTTC.

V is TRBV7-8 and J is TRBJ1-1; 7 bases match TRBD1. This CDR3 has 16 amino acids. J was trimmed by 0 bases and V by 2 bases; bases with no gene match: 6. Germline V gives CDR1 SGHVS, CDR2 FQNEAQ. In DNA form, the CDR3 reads TGTGCCAGCAGCTTAAGTGCCGGGACAGTGAACACTGAAGCTTTCTTT. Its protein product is CASSLSAGTVNTEAFF.

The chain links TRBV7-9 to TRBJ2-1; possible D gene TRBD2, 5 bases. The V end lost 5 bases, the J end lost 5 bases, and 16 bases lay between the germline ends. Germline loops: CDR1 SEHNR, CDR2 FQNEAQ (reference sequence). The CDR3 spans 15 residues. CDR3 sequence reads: CASSPGLSVHNEQFF. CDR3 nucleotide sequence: TGTGCCAGCAGCCCTGGACTCTCTGTCCACAATGAGCAGTTCTTC.

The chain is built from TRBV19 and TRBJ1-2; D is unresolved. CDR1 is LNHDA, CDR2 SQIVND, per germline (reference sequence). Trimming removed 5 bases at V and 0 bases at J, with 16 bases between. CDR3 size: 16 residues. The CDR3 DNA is TGTGCCAGTAGTTCCCGCTGGCCTCAATCTAACTATGGCTACACCTTC. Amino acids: CASSSRWPQSNYGYTF.

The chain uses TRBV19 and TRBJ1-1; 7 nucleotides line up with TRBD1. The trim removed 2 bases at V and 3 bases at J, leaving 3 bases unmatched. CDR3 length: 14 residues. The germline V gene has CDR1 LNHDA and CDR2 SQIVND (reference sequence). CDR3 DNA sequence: TGTGCCAGTAGTATACTACAGGGGTACACTGAAGCTTTCTTT. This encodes CASSILQGYTEAFF.

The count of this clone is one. CDR3 region: CASSRLGFIQYF. The CDR3 DNA follows: TGCGCCAGCAGCCGCCTCGGTTTCATTCAGTACTTC. The gene calls are TRBV4-1 and TRBJ2-4; D gene uncertain. This CDR3 spans 12 amino acids. The germline V gene has CDR1 MGHRA and CDR2 YSYEKL. Between the trimmed V and J ends, which lost 4 bases and 9 bases, there was a span of 10 bases.

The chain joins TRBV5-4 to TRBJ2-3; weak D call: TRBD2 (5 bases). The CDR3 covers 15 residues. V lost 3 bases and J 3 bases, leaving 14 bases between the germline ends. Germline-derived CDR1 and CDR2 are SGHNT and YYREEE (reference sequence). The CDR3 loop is CASSWTQASTDTQYF. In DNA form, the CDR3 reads TGTGCCAGCAGCTGGACTCAAGCCTCTACAGATACGCAGTATTTT. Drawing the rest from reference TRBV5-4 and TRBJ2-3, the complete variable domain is ETGVTQSPTHLIKTRGQQVTLRCSSQSGHNTVSWYQQALGQGPQFIFQYYREEENGRGNFPPRFSGLQFPNYSSELNVNALELDDSALYLCASSWTQASTDTQYFGPGTRLTVL.

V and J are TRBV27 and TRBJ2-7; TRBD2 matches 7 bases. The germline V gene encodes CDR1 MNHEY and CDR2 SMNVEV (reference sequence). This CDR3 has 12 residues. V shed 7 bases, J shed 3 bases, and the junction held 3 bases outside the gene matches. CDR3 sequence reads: CASKSGIYEQYF. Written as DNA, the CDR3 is TGTGCCAGCAAAAGCGGGATCTACGAGCAGTACTTC.

The CDR3 spells CASSEGGGVQTQYF. The CDR3 DNA is TGTGCCAGCAGTGAAGGGGGAGGTGTGCAGACCCAGTACTTC. The chain joins TRBV6-1 to TRBJ2-5, with D possibly TRBD2 on 6 matching bases. The CDR3 loop spans 14 amino acids. Germline CDR1 reads MNHNS; CDR2 reads SASEGT. V was pared by 1 base and J by 6 bases, with 12 bases between.

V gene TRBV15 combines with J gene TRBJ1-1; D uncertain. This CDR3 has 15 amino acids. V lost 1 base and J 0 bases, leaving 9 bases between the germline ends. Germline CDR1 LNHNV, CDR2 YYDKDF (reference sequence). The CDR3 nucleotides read TGTGCCACCAGCAGAGCTCCAGTGATGAACACTGAAGCTTTCTTT. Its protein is CATSRAPVMNTEAFF. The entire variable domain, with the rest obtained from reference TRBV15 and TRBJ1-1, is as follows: DAMVIQNPRYQVTQFGKPVTLSCSQTLNHNVMYWYQQKSSQAPKLLFHYYDKDFNNEADTPDNFQSRRPNTSFCFLDIRSPGLGDTAMYLCATSRAPVMNTEAFFGQGTRLTVV.

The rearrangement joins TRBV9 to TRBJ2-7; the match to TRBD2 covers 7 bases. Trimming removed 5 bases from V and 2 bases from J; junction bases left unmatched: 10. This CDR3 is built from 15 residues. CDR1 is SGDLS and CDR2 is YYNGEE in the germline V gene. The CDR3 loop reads CASSGSGTPTYEQYF. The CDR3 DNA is TGTGCCAGCAGTGGCAGCGGGACCCCTACCTACGAGCAGTACTTC.

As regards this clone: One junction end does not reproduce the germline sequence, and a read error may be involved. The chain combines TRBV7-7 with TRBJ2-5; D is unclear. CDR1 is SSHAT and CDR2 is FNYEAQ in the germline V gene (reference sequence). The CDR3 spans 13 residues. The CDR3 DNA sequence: TGTGCTAGCAGCTTCCCCGGGCAAGAGACCCAGTACTTC. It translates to CASSFPGQETQYF.

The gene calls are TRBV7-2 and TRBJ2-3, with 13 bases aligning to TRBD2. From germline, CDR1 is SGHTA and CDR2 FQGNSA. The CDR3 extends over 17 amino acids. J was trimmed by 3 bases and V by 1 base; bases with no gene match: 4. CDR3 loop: CASSLGTSGRLTDTQYF. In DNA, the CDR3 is TGTGCCAGCAGCTTAGGGACTAGCGGGAGATTAACAGATACGCAGTATTTT.

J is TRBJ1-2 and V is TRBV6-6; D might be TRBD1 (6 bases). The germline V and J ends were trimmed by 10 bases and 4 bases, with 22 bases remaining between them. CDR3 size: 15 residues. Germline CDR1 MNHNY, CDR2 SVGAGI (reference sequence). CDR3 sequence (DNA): TGTGCCACGCGAAAGAGGGGGTCGGACGCCTATGGCTACACCTTC. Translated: CATRKRGSDAYGYTF.

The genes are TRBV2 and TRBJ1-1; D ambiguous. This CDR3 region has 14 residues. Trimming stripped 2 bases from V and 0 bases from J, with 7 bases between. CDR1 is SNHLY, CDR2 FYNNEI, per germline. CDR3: CASSELRLNTEAFF. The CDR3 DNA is TGTGCCAGCAGTGAACTGAGGTTGAACACTGAAGCTTTCTTT.

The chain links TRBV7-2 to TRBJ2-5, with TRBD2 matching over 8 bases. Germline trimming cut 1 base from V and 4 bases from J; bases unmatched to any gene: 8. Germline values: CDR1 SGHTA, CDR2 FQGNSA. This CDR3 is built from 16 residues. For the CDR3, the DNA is TGTGCCAGCAGCTTAGGCGTCGGGAGGGCCTTAGAGACCCAGTACTTC. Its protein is CASSLGVGRALETQYF.

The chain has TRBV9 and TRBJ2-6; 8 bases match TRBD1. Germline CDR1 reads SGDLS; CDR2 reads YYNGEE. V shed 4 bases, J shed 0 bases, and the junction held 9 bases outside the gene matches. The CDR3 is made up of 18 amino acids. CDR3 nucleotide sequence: TGTGCCAGCAGCCTGGGGGACAGGCGCAACTCTGGGGCCAACGTCCTGACTTTC. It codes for CASSLGDRRNSGANVLTF.

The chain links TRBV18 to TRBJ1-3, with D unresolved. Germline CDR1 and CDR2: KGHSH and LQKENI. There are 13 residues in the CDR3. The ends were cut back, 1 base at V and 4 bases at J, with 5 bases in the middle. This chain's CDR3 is CASSPLRGNTIYF. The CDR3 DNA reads TGTGCCAGCTCACCACTGAGGGGAAACACCATATATTTT.

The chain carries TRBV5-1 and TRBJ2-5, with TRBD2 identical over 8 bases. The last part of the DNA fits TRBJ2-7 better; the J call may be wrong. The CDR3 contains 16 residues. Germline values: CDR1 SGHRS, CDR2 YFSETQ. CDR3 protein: CASSLLGLAGGNEQYF. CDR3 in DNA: TGCGCCAGCAGCTTGCTCGGGCTCGCGGGGGGTAACGAGCAGTACTTC.

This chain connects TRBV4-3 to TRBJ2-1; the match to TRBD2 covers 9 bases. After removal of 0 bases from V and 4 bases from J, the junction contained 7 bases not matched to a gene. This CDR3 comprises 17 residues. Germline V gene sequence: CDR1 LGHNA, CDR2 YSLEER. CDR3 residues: CASSQERTSDVYNEQFF. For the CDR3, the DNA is TGCGCCAGCAGCCAAGAACGGACTAGCGATGTATACAATGAGCAGTTCTTC.

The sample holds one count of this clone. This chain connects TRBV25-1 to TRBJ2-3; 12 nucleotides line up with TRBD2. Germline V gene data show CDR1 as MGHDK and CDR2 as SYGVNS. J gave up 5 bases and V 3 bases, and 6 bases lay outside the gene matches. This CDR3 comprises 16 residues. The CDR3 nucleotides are TGTGCCAGCAGTGATGTCGGACTAGCGGGAAGAGATACGCAGTATTTT. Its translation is CASSDVGLAGRDTQYF.

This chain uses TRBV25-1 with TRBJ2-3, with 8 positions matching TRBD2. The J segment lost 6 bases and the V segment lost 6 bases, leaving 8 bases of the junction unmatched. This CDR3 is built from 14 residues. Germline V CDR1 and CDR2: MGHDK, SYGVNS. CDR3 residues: CASSPGLGRDTQYF. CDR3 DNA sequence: TGTGCCAGCAGCCCGGGACTAGGGAGGGATACGCAGTATTTT.